The 17 T cell receptor beta chains below were found in one sample sequenced in a study of T cell repertoires in cytomegalovirus infection. No antigen has been identified for these receptors. MiXCR was run by TCRdb on the reads, yielding one entry per CDR3 protein. The table lists some 900,000 distinct CDR3 sequences, roughly 33% of them singletons. Sequences were derived from cultured CD8+ T cells from PBMCs, sampled from culture after CMV antigen stimulation. Source of these receptors: a human donor in good health (CMV status not recorded). Some clones in this sample may be carry-over from other donors' samples.

The rearrangement joins TRBV6-5 to TRBJ2-1; 15 nucleotides line up with TRBD2. Trimming at V came to 3 bases and at J to 8 bases, leaving 2 bases not matched to a gene. Germline V gene sequence: CDR1 MNHEY, CDR2 SVGAGI. This CDR3 has 15 residues. CDR3 loop: CASSYRTSGGDEQFF. CDR3 nucleotides: TGTGCCAGCAGTTATAGGACTAGCGGGGGGGATGAGCAGTTCTTC.

This clonotype was found a few times. The CDR3 spells CASSSPGPRTEAFF. CDR3 nucleotides: TGTGCCAGCAGCTCGCCGGGGCCCCGGACTGAAGCTTTCTTT. The V and J genes are TRBV7-9 and TRBJ1-1; D might be TRBD1 (5 bases). Per the germline V gene, CDR1 is SEHNR and CDR2 is FQNEAQ (reference sequence). Trimming stripped 4 bases from V and 5 bases from J, with 14 bases between. CDR3 length: 14 amino acids. Supplemented by reference TRBV7-9 and TRBJ1-1, the full variable domain reads DTGVSQNPRHKITKRGQNVTFRCDPISEHNRLYWYRQTLGQGPEFLTYFQNEAQLEKSRLLSDRFSAERPKGSFSTLEIQRTEQGDSAMYLCASSSPGPRTEAFFGQGTRLTVV.

This clonotype turned up a few times. The rearrangement joins TRBV5-6 to TRBJ1-1; D is perhaps TRBD1 (5 bases). This CDR3 spans 13 amino acids. Trimming took off 4 bases at V and 3 bases at J, with 10 bases between the two ends. Germline V gives CDR1 SGHDT, CDR2 YYEEEE. The CDR3 region is CASSVTVYTEAFF. CDR3 bases: TGTGCCAGCAGCGTGACAGTCTACACTGAAGCTTTCTTT. Looking up the rest from reference TRBV5-6 and TRBJ1-1 gives the full variable domain: DAGVTQSPTHLIKTRGQQVTLRCSPKSGHDTVSWYQQALGQGPQFIFQYYEEEERQRGNFPDRFSGHQFPNYSSELNVNALLLGDSALYLCASSVTVYTEAFFGQGTRLTVV.

The chain has TRBV9 and TRBJ2-3, with TRBD2 matching over 7 bases. Germline V gives CDR1 SGDLS, CDR2 YYNGEE. This CDR3 has 17 residues. V shed 0 bases, J shed 0 bases, and the junction held 7 bases outside the gene matches. CDR3 sequence (DNA): TGTGCCAGCAGCGTAGCTACAAAGCGGGGTAGCACAGATACGCAGTATTTT. Translation: CASSVATKRGSTDTQYF.

The rearrangement uses TRBV12-3 or TRBV12-4 and TRBJ2-7; D possibly corresponds to TRBD1 (7 bases). The CDR3 totals 14 residues. V lost 4 bases and J 4 bases, leaving 14 bases between the germline ends. CDR3 region: CASSYGGTAYEQYF. CDR3 DNA: TGTGCCAGCAGTTACGGCGGGACAGCTTACGAGCAGTACTTC.

This clonotype turned up a few times. This chain connects TRBV19 to TRBJ1-1; the D gene is possibly TRBD1 (6 bases). This CDR3 comprises 16 residues. CDR1 is LNHDA, CDR2 SQIVND, per germline (reference sequence). Deletions cut 5 bases from V and 0 bases from J, with 16 bases between. The chain's CDR3 is CASSFPPDRLNTEAFF. The CDR3 DNA is TGTGCCAGTAGTTTCCCACCCGACAGGTTGAACACTGAAGCTTTCTTT.

J is TRBJ2-7 and V is TRBV28, with D unresolved. Trimming stripped 6 bases from V and 0 bases from J, with 12 bases between. The length of the CDR3 is 14 residues. Germline values: CDR1 MDHEN, CDR2 SYDVKM. The CDR3 nucleotides are TGTGCCAGCAGCCTCCGGGCCCGCTCCTACGAGCAGTACGTC. Its protein product is CASSLRARSYEQYV.

The V and J genes are TRBV7-9 and TRBJ2-1; 13 nucleotides agree with TRBD2. Germline V gene lookup returns CDR1 SEHNR and CDR2 FQNEAQ (reference sequence). V lost 6 bases and J lost 7; bases outside the gene matches: 3. This CDR3 region has 14 residues. The CDR3 here is CASRPGLAGNEQFF. CDR3 sequence (DNA): TGTGCCAGCAGACCGGGACTAGCGGGGAATGAGCAGTTCTTC. Full variable domain (rest looked up from reference TRBV7-9 and TRBJ2-1): DTGVSQNPRHKITKRGQNVTFRCDPISEHNRLYWYRQTLGQGPEFLTYFQNEAQLEKSRLLSDRFSAERPKGSFSTLEIQRTEQGDSAMYLCASRPGLAGNEQFFGPGTRLTVL.

This clonotype was observed a handful of times. The rearrangement links TRBV18 to TRBJ2-1, with TRBD1 matching over 9 bases. The CDR3 contains 17 residues. The germline V gene encodes CDR1 KGHSH and CDR2 LQKENI. After removal of 3 bases from V and 9 bases from J, the junction contained 15 bases not matched to a gene. CDR3 loop: CASSPTRTGASTGEQFF. In DNA form, the CDR3 reads TGTGCCAGCTCACCCACCCGGACAGGGGCTAGCACGGGTGAGCAGTTCTTC.

This clonotype has only one observation. J is TRBJ2-7 and V is TRBV11-3; D may be TRBD1 (7 bases). The V gene lost 5 bases and the J gene lost 5 bases, with 19 bases spanning the gap. This CDR3 has 15 residues. The germline CDR1 and CDR2 sequences are SGHNT and YENEEA. CDR3 bases: TGTGCCAGCAGCACCAGGGCAGGGGGGTTCCACGAGCAGTACTTC. This sequence encodes CASSTRAGGFHEQYF.

In its sample, this clonotype was seen many times. The chain links TRBV6-2 or TRBV6-3 to TRBJ1-1; D call uncertain. CDR1 and CDR2 (germline): MNHEY, SVGEGT. This CDR3 region has 13 residues. Trimming took 2 bases from V and 1 from J, leaving 5 bases between them. The CDR3 DNA sequence: TGTGCCAGCAGTTACACGGGGAACACTGAAGCTTTCTTT. Translating gives CASSYTGNTEAFF.

This clonotype has just one count. The rearrangement uses TRBV6-5 and TRBJ2-7; D tentatively fits TRBD1 or TRBD2 (5 bases each). This CDR3 has 17 amino acids. Germline-derived CDR1 and CDR2 are MNHEY and SVGAGI. V was clipped by 6 bases and J by 3 bases, with 24 bases between them. CDR3 in DNA: TGTGCCAGCAGCCAATCATCTCCGGGACCAACAAACTACGAGCAGTACTTC. It translates to CASSQSSPGPTNYEQYF.

The V gene is TRBV6-5, the J gene TRBJ1-1, with D possibly matching TRBD1 (5 bases). Germline-derived CDR1 and CDR2 are MNHEY and SVGAGI. The V and J ends lost 3 bases and 6 bases respectively, with 17 bases between them. This CDR3 has 15 residues. CDR3 protein: CASSYSFRDLAEAFF. The CDR3 nucleotides are TGTGCCAGCAGTTATTCCTTCAGGGACTTGGCTGAAGCTTTCTTT.

The chain recombines TRBV12-5 with TRBJ1-5; 7 bases agree with TRBD1. The CDR3 is 15 residues long. Germline loops: CDR1 LGHNT, CDR2 FRNRAP. After removal of 7 bases from V and 4 bases from J, the junction contained 10 bases not matched to a gene. Written as DNA, the CDR3 is TGTGCTAGTGCCCCCTGGACAGGCCCTAATCAGCCCCAGCATTTT. Translation: CASAPWTGPNQPQHF.

This clonotype was counted only a few times. The J gene is TRBJ1-2, the V gene TRBV14; D ambiguous. CDR1 is SGHDN and CDR2 is FVKESK in the germline V gene. The V end was cut by 0 bases, the J end by 4 bases, with 3 bases between. This CDR3 is 12 amino acids long. CDR3: CASSQDIYGYTF. The CDR3 nucleotides are TGTGCCAGCAGCCAAGACATCTATGGCTACACCTTC.

The J gene is TRBJ2-1, the V gene TRBV7-9; 10 bases are a match to TRBD2. Germline lookup yields CDR1 SEHNR and CDR2 FQNEAQ (reference sequence). Losses at the gene ends were 5 bases for V and 8 bases for J; bases not matched to a gene: 12. The CDR3 length is 16 residues. Written as DNA, the CDR3 is TGTGCCAGCAGCACCCGGCTGACTAGCGGGTTCTATGAGCAGTTCTTC. Its protein is CASSTRLTSGFYEQFF.

Worth noting for this clonotype: A junction end diverges from the germline sequence, so it may reflect a read error. The gene calls are TRBV19 and TRBJ1-1; D unclear. In germline, CDR1 is LNHDA, CDR2 SQIVND (reference sequence). The CDR3 loop spans 16 amino acids. CDR3 in DNA: TGTGACAGTAGTATTTGGGAGGGCAGGAAGGACACTGAAGCTTTCTTT. Protein: CDSSIWEGRKDTEAFF. Full variable domain (outside the CDR3, taken from reference TRBV19 and TRBJ1-1): DGGITQSPKYLFRKEGQNVTLSCEQNLNHDAMYWYRQDPGQGLRLIYYSQIVNDFQKGDIAEGYSVSREKKESFPLTVTSAQKNPTAFYLCDSSIWEGRKDTEAFFGQGTRLTVV.